Below are 3 T cell receptor beta chains sequenced from a single sample in a study of OX40 agonist ivuxolimab in advanced cancers. Clones were read by immunoSEQ multiplex PCR, and TCRdb kept only the in-frame ones, dropping some. The repertoire holds tens of thousands of clones, with roughly 80% as singletons. Source: CD4+ or CD8+ T cells sorted from blood, taken in a trial of the OX40 agonist ivuxolimab. The receptors here all came from an adult with an advanced solid tumor such as melanoma, head and neck, liver or kidney cancer.

The rearrangement uses TRBV19 and TRBJ2-3; D call uncertain. Per the germline V gene, CDR1 is LNHDA and CDR2 is SQIVND (reference sequence). Trimming left V 8 bases short and J 5 bases short, with 14 bases between. The CDR3 extends over 13 amino acids. This chain's CDR3 is CASSIMDQDTQYF. CDR3 in DNA: TGTGCCAGTTCGATCATGGATCAAGATACGCAGTATTTT.

This clone was counted once. V and J are TRBV4-3 and TRBJ2-3; TRBD2 matches 8 bases. CDR3 length equals 17 residues. Germline CDR1 is LGHNA and CDR2 is YSLEER. J was trimmed by 3 bases and V by 0 bases; bases with no gene match: 8. The CDR3 nucleotides read TGCGCCAGCAGCCAAGAATGGAGCGGGGGCTCGACAGATACGCAGTATTTT. Amino acids: CASSQEWSGGSTDTQYF.

The chain is built from TRBV4-1 and TRBJ1-3; TRBD1 is a possible D gene (5 bases). Trimming took off 1 base at V and 1 base at J, with 14 bases between the two ends. CDR1 MGHRA and CDR2 YSYEKL come from the germline V gene. The CDR3 covers 17 residues. CDR3 sequence: CASSQGVGGNSGNTIYF. CDR3 DNA sequence: TGCGCCAGCAGCCAAGGGGTGGGGGGAAATTCTGGAAACACCATATATTTT.